The rows below give T cell receptor beta chains drawn from one sample of a study of ipilimumab plus nivolumab after autologous stem cell transplantation. Assay: immunoSEQ multiplex PCR; the TCRdb copy retains only in-frame clones and omits some. In the table there are 8,500 to 10,000 clones, over 60% of which are singletons. The sequencing here drew on PBMCs, taken in a trial of ipilimumab plus nivolumab as post-transplant consolidation. Receptors were obtained from a female donor with multiple myeloma. CDR3s include the opening cysteine and the closing phenylalanine or tryptophan.

len | v_gene | CDR3aa
14 | TRBV2 | CASSGTGGMKPQHF
14 | TRBV19 | CASSIYYGGREQFF
14 | TRBV6-4 | CASSDRSDPGELFF
13 | TRBV29-1 | CSVELLGGYEQYF
13 | TRBV11-3 | CASEAGARNEQFF
17 | TRBV19 | CASRTTGQGAFDEKLFF
17 | TRBV2 | CASSGGVIRTGTDTQYF
16 | TRBV10-3 | CAISETRGRGTDTQYF
15 | TRBV11-3 | CASSARGGITDTQYF
14 | TRBV29-1 | CSVEDIRNRPSYTF
12 | TRBV27 | CASSLPSGSQFF
12 | TRBV27 | CASSFPSAEQYF
15 | TRBV9 | CASSVSGQGGQPQHF
14 | TRBV4-1 | CASSQEDRNEKLFF
14 | TRBV10-2 | CASSQAGGSYEQYF
15 | TRBV6-5 | CASSRLAGGYNEQFF
13 | TRBV28 | CATRDPRKAEAFF
13 | TRBV6-6 | CASKWDSNYGYTF
15 | TRBV5-3 | CASSLNPSVIYEQYF
16 | TRBV14 | CASSQVSPTREETQYF
13 | TRBV27 | CASSFTTGHEQYF
15 | TRBV7-8 | CASSLVGRSTDTQYF
13 | TRBV7-8 | CASSLGWGAEQYF
14 | TRBV7-9 | CASSGSERDEPQHF
14 | TRBV5-1 | CASVRQPGQETQYF
12 | TRBV2 | CASSFPSSEQYF
15 | TRBV18 | CASSPSRDNNYEQYF
13 | TRBV7-2 | CASSLVAAYEQYF
14 | TRBV5-3 | CARSSLAPTDTQYF
18 | TRBV4-1 | CASSQVAGLAGAPYEQYF
15 | TRBV13 | CASSFRTSGNYEQYF
16 | TRBV7-2 | CASSPGRGRPNTEAFF
14 | TRBV28 | CASRSSSGANEQFF
13 | TRBV7-7 | CASSLDMNTEAFF
16 | TRBV25-1 | CASSRSVTVDSYEQYF
14 | TRBV2 | CASSVNPGVETQYF
15 | TRBV28 | CASSLTGTKGNTIYF
16 | TRBV5-6 | CASSLPGTSGTYEQYF
14 | TRBV5-4 | CASSLAGLTYEQYF
15 | TRBV2 | CASSIQAPRYNEQFF
15 | TRBV9 | CASSDSGWRGEKLFF
17 | TRBV9 | CASSVADSTTMNTEAFF
15 | TRBV7-9 | CASSVSRTLQETQYF
15 | TRBV19 | CASSTTTGSAGELFF
15 | TRBV6-5 | CASSSGTLTGNTIYF
13 | TRBV11-3 | CASSLSPPYEQYF
11 | TRBV20-1 | CSAERGDEQFF
16 | TRBV28 | CASGGGEGPLGYEQYF